The 10 T cell receptor beta chains given below trace back to one sample, sequenced in a study of blood T cell repertoires in COVID-19. The assay was immunoSEQ multiplex PCR, and TCRdb's table has in-frame clones only and misses some. Counted here are 180,000 or so clones, around 83% occurring once; the ten biggest clones make up roughly 7%. The sequencing input was peripheral blood. All receptors derive from an elderly woman in a cohort sampled during active or convalescent COVID-19.

The chain employs TRBV28 and TRBJ1-4; no clear D. CDR3 size: 13 residues. Trimming left V 6 bases short and J 7 bases short, with 12 bases between. Germline-derived CDR1 and CDR2 are MDHEN and SYDVKM. CDR3 nucleotides: TGTGCCAGCAGACTCCTCCTGATTGAAAAACTGTTTTTT. It encodes CASRLLLIEKLFF. Full variable domain (outside the CDR3, taken from reference TRBV28 and TRBJ1-4): DVKVTQSSRYLVKRTGEKVFLECVQDMDHENMFWYRQDPGLGLRLIYFSYDVKMKEKGDIPEGYSVSREKKERFSLILESASTNQTSMYLCASRLLLIEKLFFGSGTQLSVL.

The chain couples TRBV5-1 to TRBJ1-2; TRBD1 might be the D (6 bases). The CDR3 length is 17 residues. Per germline, CDR1 SGHRS and CDR2 YFSETQ. V lost 0 bases, J lost 5 bases, and 20 bases lay in between. CDR3 sequence reads: CASSLGLDGRGAYGYTF. Written as DNA, the CDR3 is TGCGCCAGCAGCTTGGGTCTGGACGGACGGGGGGCGTATGGCTACACCTTC. The full variable domain, its missing parts supplied by reference TRBV5-1 and TRBJ1-2, is KAGVTQTPRYLIKTRGQQVTLSCSPISGHRSVSWYQQTPGQGLQFLFEYFSETQRNKGNFPGRFSGRQFSNSRSEMNVSTLELGDSALYLCASSLGLDGRGAYGYTFGSGTRLTVV.

The V gene is TRBV9, the J gene TRBJ1-6; 8 bases align to TRBD1. Looked up from germline, CDR1 is SGDLS and CDR2 is YYNGEE. The CDR3 has 14 residues. V was clipped by 5 bases and J by 5 bases; unmatched bases: 3. The CDR3, as DNA: TGTGCCAGCAGGAGGGGACAGGATAATTCACCCCTCCACTTT. It codes for CASRRGQDNSPLHF.

The rearrangement joins TRBV4-3 to TRBJ2-7, with TRBD2 matching over 9 bases. The CDR3 loop spans 14 amino acids. Germline V gene lookup returns CDR1 LGHNA and CDR2 YSLEER. With V trimmed by 3 bases and J by 6 bases, 6 bases remained unmatched. Written as DNA, the CDR3 is TGCGCCAGCAGCCAGGGGCGGGGGGGCCTCGAGCAGTACTTC. It yields the protein CASSQGRGGLEQYF.

The chain couples TRBV5-4 to TRBJ2-2; TRBD2 aligns across 8 bases. This CDR3 region has 15 residues. The V gene end was trimmed by 6 bases and the J gene end by 4 bases; junction bases not matched to a gene: 8. The germline V gene encodes CDR1 SGHNT and CDR2 YYREEE (reference sequence). The CDR3, as DNA: TGTGCCAGCACCACGGGGGGGGCGGCCACCGGGGAGCTGTTTTTT. This codes for CASTTGGAATGELFF.

The rearrangement uses TRBV27 and TRBJ1-2; TRBD1 aligns across 8 bases. V shed 5 bases and J 5 bases; nucleotides not matched to a gene: 13. This CDR3 has 16 residues. Germline values: CDR1 MNHEY, CDR2 SMNVEV (reference sequence). The CDR3 coding sequence is TGTGCCAGCAGTCCCTCCCAGGGGGCGGTCCAATATGGCTACACCTTC. Translated, it gives CASSPSQGAVQYGYTF.

The sample holds one count of this clone. The J gene is TRBJ2-3, the V gene TRBV11-3; TRBD2 aligns across 15 bases. With V trimmed by 6 bases and J by 4 bases, 2 bases remained unmatched. This CDR3 region has 15 residues. Germline CDR1 reads SGHNT; CDR2 reads YENEEA. For the CDR3, the DNA is TGTGCCAGCAGGAGGACTAGCGGGGGGGCAGATACGCAGTATTTT. It encodes CASRRTSGGADTQYF.

CDR3 loop: CASVRSGGMDTEAFF. The DNA for the CDR3 is TGTGCCAGCGTGAGGTCAGGGGGCATGGACACTGAAGCTTTCTTT. The chain carries TRBV11-2 and TRBJ1-1; the match to TRBD1 covers 8 bases. The CDR3 is 15 amino acids. Per the germline V gene, CDR1 is SGHAT and CDR2 is FQNNGV. The V and J ends lost 8 bases and 3 bases, in that order; junction bases with no gene match: 11. The full variable domain, its missing parts supplied by reference TRBV11-2 and TRBJ1-1, is EAGVAQSPRYKIIEKRQSVAFWCNPISGHATLYWYQQILGQGPKLLIQFQNNGVVDDSQLPKDRFSAERLKGVDSTLKIQPAKLEDSAVYLCASVRSGGMDTEAFFGQGTRLTVV.

The V and J genes are TRBV4-1 and TRBJ1-1; TRBD1 might be the D (6 bases). V gave up 1 base and J gave up 4 bases, with 16 bases separating them. Germline-derived CDR1 and CDR2 are MGHRA and YSYEKL. CDR3 size: 16 residues. The CDR3 is CASSQGSGAGATEAFF. DNA for the CDR3: TGCGCCAGCAGCCAAGGCTCAGGGGCAGGGGCCACTGAAGCTTTCTTT.

The rearrangement uses TRBV16 and TRBJ1-6; D gene unclear. The CDR3 is made up of 15 amino acids. V was trimmed by 1 base and J by 5 bases, leaving 9 bases between them. Germline CDR1 reads KGHSY; CDR2 reads FQNENV. The CDR3 sequence is CASSQFGQNNSPLHF. For the CDR3, the DNA is TGTGCCAGCAGCCAATTTGGCCAGAATAATTCACCCCTCCACTTT.